This is a list of T cell receptor beta chains from one sample in a study of blood T cell repertoires in COVID-19. Measured with immunoSEQ multiplex PCR; TCRdb has only the in-frame clones, and not every one. The sample holds 300,000 to 400,000 clones, about 87% seen once. Sequences were obtained from peripheral blood. The receptors derive from a man younger than 45 with COVID-19, enrolled during active disease. Both conserved end residues are trimmed from each CDR3. A D gene is named only where the DNA matches it firmly.

v_call	d_call	cdr3_aa
TRBV3-1/TRBV3-2	NA	ASSEREGEQF
TRBV20-1	NA	SASTTRVGQPQH
TRBV28	NA	ASRPRVGFEKLF
TRBV30	NA	AWSVQGGTDTQY
TRBV3-1/TRBV3-2	NA	ASRPFLQGGYGYT
TRBV29-1	NA	SGGLQETQY
TRBV28	NA	ASSLAGRGQGTQY
TRBV30	NA	AWSGEYEQY
TRBV28	TRBD1	ASRPGGWGYT
TRBV11-1	TRBD1	ASSGWGQGSGTEAF
TRBV6-6	NA	ASAQDIINYGYT
TRBV5-4	NA	ASSYTYNEQF
TRBV5-8	NA	ASSLDSLNTEAF
TRBV5-1	TRBD2	ASSFSGLAGGPDTQY
TRBV27	TRBD2	ASERAGGTGELF
TRBV28	TRBD2	ASSLLGGRSTDTQY
TRBV28	NA	ASSTIAVRRSYEQY
TRBV6-5	TRBD2	ASRTGTSGGNEQF
TRBV6-5	NA	ASSRTGLDGYT
TRBV30	TRBD1	AWSTGTGVGYEQY
TRBV7-2	NA	ASSISGPPDTQY
TRBV6-6	NA	ASSYVTGELF
TRBV11-2	NA	ASNPDGGAREQF
TRBV6-5	NA	ASSYSTTTSTDTQY
TRBV2	TRBD1	ASNSGTGYNSNQPQH
TRBV3-1/TRBV3-2	NA	ASSHGGSYEQY
TRBV7-9	NA	ASRVDSPTSEAF
TRBV4-2	TRBD1	ASSQVYPDRDLPSNQPQH